A single sample gave rise to the 13 T cell receptor beta chains below, sequenced in a study of identical twins. Via MiXCR, TCRdb re-called the 5' RACE reads, giving one row per CDR3 protein. Of some 20,000 distinct CDR3 sequences in the sample, roughly 71% are singletons; the top ten hold 5% to 7%. The sequenced sample was memory (CD45RO+) T cells sorted from blood. All receptors derive from a young woman in good health. This table probably holds off-target reads from a library built for another chain.

V usage is TRBV24-1 and J usage is TRBJ2-3; TRBD2 might be the D (6 bases). With 9 bases removed from V and 0 bases from J, the gap between germline ends came to 18 bases. The CDR3 is made up of 16 amino acids. Germline V lookup: CDR1 KGHDR, CDR2 SFDVKD. DNA of the CDR3: TGTGCCACCTCCCGCGGGATAATAACTAGCACAGATACGCAGTATTTT. This encodes CATSRGIITSTDTQYF.

The rearrangement links TRBV3-1 to TRBJ2-7; D gene ambiguous. The CDR3 has 13 residues. Germline-derived CDR1 and CDR2 are LGHDT and YNNKEL (reference sequence). Deletions cut 1 base from V and 3 bases from J, with 7 bases between. CDR3 sequence reads: CASSQVINYEQYF. The CDR3, as DNA: TGTGCCAGCAGCCAAGTCATTAACTACGAGCAGTACTTC.

Regarding this clonotype: At one of its ends the junction is not consistent with the germline gene, which may arise from a read error. The chain's CDR3 is CSVGAGATDTQYF. DNA for the CDR3: TGCAGTGTTGGTGCAGGGGCCACAGATACGCAGTATTTT. The chain is built from TRBV29-1 and TRBJ2-3; D is possibly TRBD1 (6 bases). The CDR3 is 13 residues long. CDR1 SQVTM and CDR2 ANQGSEA come from the germline V gene.

The chain links TRBV7-9 to TRBJ2-5; D perhaps matches TRBD2 (6 bases). CDR3 length equals 13 residues. The germline V and J ends were trimmed by 3 bases and 5 bases, with 10 bases remaining between them. Germline assignment: CDR1 SEHNR and CDR2 FQNEAQ (reference sequence). The chain's CDR3 is CASSLTRGETQYF. DNA for the CDR3: TGTGCCAGCAGCTTGACTAGGGGTGAGACCCAGTACTTC.

The J gene is TRBJ2-7, the V gene TRBV11-2; D unclear. Germline values: CDR1 SGHAT, CDR2 FQNNGV. CDR3 length: 14 residues. Deletions cut 2 bases from V and 4 bases from J, with 12 bases between. For the CDR3, the DNA is TGTGCCAGCAGCTTACCTTCTCGAATTTACGAGCAGTACTTC. This sequence encodes CASSLPSRIYEQYF.

The chain combines TRBV20-1 with TRBJ2-3, with 9 bases that match TRBD1. The germline gives CDR1 DFQATT, CDR2 SNEGSKA (reference sequence). CDR3 length: 15 residues. V shed 3 bases and J 4 bases; nucleotides not matched to a gene: 8. CDR3 sequence reads: CSASLPRTGADTQYF. DNA of the CDR3: TGCAGTGCTAGCCTCCCTCGGACAGGGGCAGATACGCAGTATTTT.

This clonotype was observed a handful of times. The rearrangement uses TRBV11-2 and TRBJ2-3; 10 bases match TRBD2. V lost 6 bases, J lost 0 bases, and 9 bases stayed unmatched. The CDR3 is made up of 17 amino acids. The germline V gene has CDR1 SGHAT and CDR2 FQNNGV. In nucleotides, the CDR3 is TGTGCCAGCAGAACTAGCGGGGTTACTGCTAGCACAGATACGCAGTATTTT. This sequence encodes CASRTSGVTASTDTQYF.

The chain recombines TRBV7-3 with TRBJ2-1; 8 bases are a match to TRBD2. The ends lost 1 base at V and 9 bases at J; junction bases unmatched: 5. The CDR3 spans 14 residues. Germline V gene data show CDR1 as SGHTA and CDR2 as FQGTGA. The CDR3 protein is CASSLRASGSEQFF. The CDR3 region has the DNA TGTGCCAGCAGCTTAAGAGCGAGCGGGAGTGAGCAGTTCTTC.

The rearrangement uses TRBV5-5 and TRBJ2-6; the D is unclear. Per the germline V gene, CDR1 is SGHKS and CDR2 is YYEKEE (reference sequence). The germline V and J ends were trimmed by 1 base and 2 bases, with 7 bases remaining between them. This CDR3 comprises 15 residues. This CDR3 is CASSLLVTGANVLTF. The CDR3 region has the DNA TGTGCCAGCAGCTTGTTGGTCACTGGGGCCAACGTCCTGACTTTC. The full variable domain, with the rest looked up from reference TRBV5-5 and TRBJ2-6, is DAGVTQSPTHLIKTRGQQVTLRCSPISGHKSVSWYQQVLGQGPQFIFQYYEKEERGRGNFPDRFSARQFPNYSSELNVNALLLGDSALYLCASSLLVTGANVLTFGAGSRLTVL.

The chain is built from TRBV11-3 and TRBJ2-2; D unresolved. With 5 bases removed from V and 7 bases from J, the gap between germline ends came to 8 bases. The CDR3 spans 12 residues. The germline V gene encodes CDR1 SGHNT and CDR2 YENEEA. Here the CDR3 DNA reads TGTGCCAGCAGCAACGCCCGCGGGGAGCTGTTTTTT. Residues: CASSNARGELFF.

The genes are TRBV4-1 and TRBJ2-1; 9 bases align to TRBD2. Germline values: CDR1 MGHRA, CDR2 YSYEKL. The V segment lost 4 bases and the J segment 8 bases; nucleotides outside the gene matches: 12. The CDR3 runs to 16 residues. CDR3 in amino acids: CASSRSLSGSYDEQFF. In nucleotides, the CDR3 is TGCGCCAGCAGCCGGAGTCTTAGCGGGAGTTACGATGAGCAGTTCTTC.

The chain combines TRBV28 with TRBJ2-5; D may correspond to TRBD1 or TRBD2 (5 bases each). The germline CDR1 and CDR2 sequences are MDHEN and SYDVKM. V lost 4 bases and J lost 1, with 13 bases in between. The CDR3 loop spans 15 amino acids. The CDR3 sequence is CASSSPMGTQETQYF. The CDR3 nucleotides read TGTGCCAGCAGTTCCCCCATGGGGACCCAAGAGACCCAGTACTTC. Looking up the rest from reference TRBV28 and TRBJ2-5 gives the full variable domain: DVKVTQSSRYLVKRTGEKVFLECVQDMDHENMFWYRQDPGLGLRLIYFSYDVKMKEKGDIPEGYSVSREKKERFSLILESASTNQTSMYLCASSSPMGTQETQYFGPGTRLLVL.

The chain uses TRBV3-1 and TRBJ2-1, with D hard to call. The CDR3 length is 15 residues. V was pared by 1 base and J by 4 bases, with 11 bases between. The germline V gene has CDR1 LGHDT and CDR2 YNNKEL (reference sequence). The CDR3: CASSQVVRAYNEQFF. For the CDR3, the DNA is TGTGCCAGCAGCCAAGTTGTTCGGGCGTACAATGAGCAGTTCTTC.